Sequencing of this T cell receptor beta chain was carried out in a study of siplizumab effects on memory and regulatory T cells. This CDR3 is built from 15 residues. The J segment lost 7 bases and the V segment lost 3 bases, leaving 10 bases of the junction unmatched. Germline CDR1 is LGHNA and CDR2 is YNFKEQ. Study results and limitations: Unstimulated subsets contained matches for only a minor fraction of alloreactive clones. Under siplizumab, an average around 69% of mappable alloreactive CD4+ clones were Treg-derived, compared with around 25% in controls. The apparent diversity of naive T cells exceeded that of memory cells, and naive T cells seemed to make a major contribution to the alloresponse. Proliferating siplizumab-cultured Tregs lacked confirmed suppressive function.

A few counts support this clone. The antigen remains undetermined. Using immunoSEQ multiplex PCR, the repertoire was profiled, and TCRdb retains in-frame clones only, with some absent. The table lists just over 60,000 clones, 79% of them singletons, with 0.4% to 0.45% in the top ten. The sequence came from a human donor in good health. The specimen was memory CD4+ T cells sorted from blood. The chain uses TRBV4-2 and TRBJ1-2; 8 bases match TRBD1. CDR3 DNA sequence: TGTGCCAGCAGCCAGGGGGGTCTGCAGGGGGCTGGCTACACCTTC. This gives the protein CASSQGGLQGAGYTF.